The 18 T cell receptor beta chains listed next were all sequenced from one sample in a study of blood T cell repertoires in COVID-19. Profiled with immunoSEQ multiplex PCR; TCRdb holds only in-frame clones, not every one. The sample has roughly 500,000 clones; roughly 88% are singletons. The sample taken for sequencing was PBMCs or T cells enriched from blood (not recorded which). These receptors were collected from a woman aged 40-49 years who had recovered from COVID-19.

In nucleotides, the CDR3 is TGTGCCAGCAGTGATACGCGGAGGGTCCAGTACTTC. This codes for CASSDTRRVQYF. The chain uses TRBV2 and TRBJ2-7, with D perhaps matching TRBD2 (6 bases). The CDR3 covers 12 residues. The V end lost 3 bases, the J end lost 10 bases, and 13 bases lay between the germline ends. Germline loops: CDR1 SNHLY, CDR2 FYNNEI.

CDR3 amino acids: CSASQGGQGYGYTF. For the CDR3, the DNA is TGCAGTGCTAGTCAGGGCGGACAGGGCTATGGCTACACCTTC. The V and J genes are TRBV20-1 and TRBJ1-2; 8 bases agree with TRBD1. Germline CDR1 and CDR2: DFQATT and SNEGSKA (reference sequence). V gave up 3 bases and J gave up 4 bases; unmatched junction bases: 7. This CDR3 contains 14 residues.

The J gene is TRBJ2-2, the V gene TRBV18; perhaps TRBD2 as D (5 bases). This CDR3 has 15 amino acids. CDR1 and CDR2 (germline): KGHSH, LQKENI. Trimming pared 1 base from V and 8 bases from J, leaving 14 bases between. The CDR3 bases are TGTGCCAGCTCACCACTAAGCCCTAGCCAAGGGGAGCTGTTTTTT. Translated, it gives CASSPLSPSQGELFF.

This rearrangement joins TRBV4-1 to TRBJ1-2; D is perhaps TRBD1 (6 bases). V lost 5 bases, J lost 0 bases, and 10 bases lay in between. The CDR3 spans 14 residues. Germline CDR1 reads MGHRA; CDR2 reads YSYEKL. For the CDR3, the DNA is TGCGCCAGCAGCACTCGGACAGCTAACTATGGCTACACCTTC. This gives the protein CASSTRTANYGYTF.

This chain joins TRBV6-2 or TRBV6-3 and TRBJ1-1, with 8 bases identical to TRBD1. CDR3 size: 14 residues. The V segment lost 4 bases and the J segment 4 bases; nucleotides outside the gene matches: 5. Germline CDR1 MNHEY, CDR2 SVGEGT. The CDR3 DNA reads as TGTGCCAGCAGTTTGTTTGGGACAGGCACTGAAGCTTTCTTT. Its protein product is CASSLFGTGTEAFF.

The CDR3 DNA reads TGTGCCATCAGTGAGCTACAGATCTCTGGAAACACCATATATTTT. Residues: CAISELQISGNTIYF. The rearrangement uses TRBV10-3 and TRBJ1-3; no clear D. Trimming left V 2 bases short and J 0 bases short, with 8 bases between. The CDR3 length is 15 residues. Per the germline V gene, CDR1 is ENHRY and CDR2 is SYGVKD.

This chain connects TRBV6-2 or TRBV6-3 to TRBJ2-2, with D maybe TRBD2 (7 bases). Germline assignment: CDR1 MNHEY and CDR2 SVGEGT. The V end lost 3 bases, the J end lost 3 bases, and 14 bases lay between the germline ends. There are 16 residues in the CDR3. The CDR3 bases are TGTGCCAGCAGTTATCGGGGGGCCCGAGACACCGGGGAGCTGTTTTTT. This codes for CASSYRGARDTGELFF.

The chain has TRBV21-1 and TRBJ1-5. TRBV21-1 is a listed pseudogene. The CDR3 is made up of 13 amino acids. The CDR3 DNA is TGTGCCAGCAGGAGGTGTAGCAATCAGCCCCAGCATTTT. It translates to CASRRCSNQPQHF.

The rearrangement uses TRBV25-1 and TRBJ1-2; D is ambiguous. The CDR3 spans 16 residues. Per the germline V gene, CDR1 is MGHDK and CDR2 is SYGVNS. Deletions cut 0 bases from V and 0 bases from J, with 11 bases between. For the CDR3, the DNA is TGTGCCAGCAGTGAATATTCGGGAAACGCTAACTATGGCTACACCTTC. It encodes CASSEYSGNANYGYTF.

V gene TRBV4-3 combines with J gene TRBJ1-4; 7 bases map to TRBD1. V shed 1 base, J shed 10 bases, and the junction held 18 bases outside the gene matches. CDR1 is LGHNA, CDR2 YSLEER, per germline. The CDR3 spans 18 residues. CDR3 loop: CASSQASNVGQWTGKLFF. CDR3 DNA: TGCGCCAGCAGCCAAGCGAGTAACGTCGGGCAGTGGACAGGAAAACTGTTTTTT.

This clone has a single count. This chain links TRBV19 with TRBJ1-2; D uncertain. Germline assignment: CDR1 LNHDA and CDR2 SQIVND (reference sequence). The CDR3 runs 14 residues. V dropped 3 bases and J dropped 8 bases, with 16 bases sitting between them. CDR3 region: CASSIREPTGGYTF. The CDR3 bases are TGTGCCAGTAGTATCCGGGAGCCGACGGGGGGCTACACCTTC.

Remarks on this clone: Because the CDR3's place on the DNA is in doubt, the DNA is left out and the CDR3 is given as listed by TCRdb. The CDR3 sequence: CASTSGTSYNEQFF. The chain recombines TRBV19 with TRBJ2-1; the table's D gene call, TRBD2, was not cross checked with the DNA. The CDR3 length is 14 residues, termini included. Germline V gene sequence: CDR1 LNHDA, CDR2 SQIVND (reference sequence).

This clone appeared once. Within the sample, other DNA sequences also encode this same CDR3. This rearrangement joins TRBV29-1 to TRBJ1-2, with 9 nucleotides matching TRBD1. The length of the CDR3 is 14 residues. Germline V gene data show CDR1 as SQVTM and CDR2 as ANQGSEA. Trimming took 6 bases from V and 2 from J; bases not matched to a gene: 7. CDR3 bases: TGCAGCGTGGAGAGGGGACAGGGAAACTATGGCTACACCTTC. Amino acids: CSVERGQGNYGYTF.

The gene calls are TRBV5-1 and TRBJ2-7; 7 bases match TRBD2. Germline-derived CDR1 and CDR2 are SGHRS and YFSETQ. V shed 4 bases and J 2 bases; nucleotides not matched to a gene: 9. This CDR3 region has 15 residues. The CDR3, as DNA: TGCGCCAGCAGCCCACGGGAGCGGGGCCCCTACGAGCAGTACTTC. Translated: CASSPRERGPYEQYF.

The rearrangement links TRBV7-9 to TRBJ1-1; D gene ambiguous. CDR1 and CDR2 (germline): SEHNR, FQNEAQ (reference sequence). Trimming removed 6 bases at V and 0 bases at J, with 5 bases between. CDR3 length equals 12 residues. The CDR3 nucleotides are TGTGCCAGCAGGCCTATGAACACTGAAGCTTTCTTT. It specifies CASRPMNTEAFF.

The chain has TRBV30 and TRBJ1-1; D call uncertain. The CDR3 consists of 15 residues. Trimming stripped 3 bases from V and 5 bases from J, with 19 bases between. Looked up from germline, CDR1 is GTSNPN and CDR2 is SVGIG (reference sequence). CDR3 in amino acids: CAWSPKAPDYTEAFF. The CDR3 DNA sequence: TGTGCCTGGAGCCCAAAAGCCCCAGACTATACTGAAGCTTTCTTT. Full variable domain (rest looked up from reference TRBV30 and TRBJ1-1): SQTIHQWPATLVQPVGSPLSLECTVEGTSNPNLYWYRQAAGRGLQLLFYSVGIGQISSEVPQNLSASRPQDRQFILSSKKLLLSDSGFYLCAWSPKAPDYTEAFFGQGTRLTVV.

The chain joins TRBV13 to TRBJ2-1; D might be TRBD2 (6 bases). V was cut by 6 bases and J by 5 bases, with 14 bases left in between. Per the germline V gene, CDR1 is PRHDT and CDR2 is FYEKMQ (reference sequence). The CDR3 totals 14 residues. The CDR3 nucleotides read TGTGCCAGCAGTTCCGGGACTGGACACAATGAGCAGTTCTTC. Translation: CASSSGTGHNEQFF.

The count of this clone is one. V gene TRBV9 combines with J gene TRBJ1-3, with D possibly TRBD1 on 6 matching bases. V was shortened by 0 bases and J by 0 bases, with 19 bases between the two germline ends. This CDR3 region has 19 residues. Germline V lookup: CDR1 SGDLS, CDR2 YYNGEE. The CDR3 here is CASSVGEGVLKYSGNTIYF. CDR3 in DNA: TGTGCCAGCAGCGTAGGTGAGGGGGTTCTTAAATACTCTGGAAACACCATATATTTT.